The rows below give T cell receptor beta chains drawn from one sample of a study of CD8+ T cells in alopecia areata. The table came from immunoSEQ multiplex PCR; TCRdb's copy has only in-frame clones and leaves some out. The sample lists some 130,000 clones; nearly 55% were seen once. The sample was CD8+ T cells sorted from blood, taken at week 4, from a patient treated with tofacitinib. These TCRs come from a human donor with alopecia areata. Both conserved end residues are part of each CDR3. The order of the fields is D gene, V gene, CDR3 length, clone size, J gene, CDR3 DNA, CDR3 protein. A D gene is named only where the DNA matches it firmly. Clone size is not always given. Where it is, it says once, few, many or a class for expanded clones.

d_gene: TRBD1; v_gene: TRBV9; len: 16; abundance: -; j_gene: TRBJ1-2; CDR3nt: TGTGCCAGCAGCCAAAACCGGGACAGGGGCAACTATGGCTACACCTTC; CDR3aa: CASSQNRDRGNYGYTF
d_gene: TRBD1; v_gene: TRBV19; len: 14; abundance: -; j_gene: TRBJ1-5; CDR3nt: TGTGCCAGTAGCATCCGGGACAGAAATCAGCCCCAGCATTTT; CDR3aa: CASSIRDRNQPQHF
d_gene: TRBD1; v_gene: TRBV10-2; len: 14; abundance: -; j_gene: TRBJ2-2; CDR3nt: TGCGCCAGCAGTGTACAGGGGGACACCGGGGAGCTGTTTTTT; CDR3aa: CASSVQGDTGELFF
d_gene: -; v_gene: TRBV13; len: 13; abundance: -; j_gene: TRBJ2-7; CDR3nt: TGTGCCAGCAGCGCTGGGCCTCCGGGCGAGCAGTACTTC; CDR3aa: CASSAGPPGEQYF
d_gene: -; v_gene: TRBV5-1; len: 14; abundance: -; j_gene: TRBJ1-2; CDR3nt: TGCGCCAGCAGCTTGGGTACCCGGGGCTATGGCTACACCTTC; CDR3aa: CASSLGTRGYGYTF
d_gene: -; v_gene: TRBV2; len: 15; abundance: -; j_gene: TRBJ2-7; CDR3nt: TGTGCCAGCAGTGAAGCACCGGGTTCTTCCTACGAGCAGTACTTC; CDR3aa: CASSEAPGSSYEQYF
d_gene: -; v_gene: TRBV4-1; len: 17; abundance: -; j_gene: TRBJ2-7; CDR3nt: TGCGCCAGCAGCCAAGTCCCCCCTGGGCAGGCCGGAGGCGAGCAGTACTTC; CDR3aa: CASSQVPPGQAGGEQYF
d_gene: TRBD1; v_gene: TRBV27; len: 16; abundance: -; j_gene: TRBJ2-6; CDR3nt: TGTGCCAGCAGTTTAGGACAGGGGGCTGGGGCCAACGTCCTGACTTTC; CDR3aa: CASSLGQGAGANVLTF
d_gene: -; v_gene: TRBV27; len: 12; abundance: -; j_gene: TRBJ2-3; CDR3nt: TGTGCCAGCACTCGCAGGGGAGATACGCAGTATTTT; CDR3aa: CASTRRGDTQYF
d_gene: TRBD1; v_gene: TRBV30; len: 16; abundance: few; j_gene: TRBJ1-2; CDR3nt: TGTGCCTGGAGTTCTCACCGGGACAGGGTCAACTATGGCTACACCTTC; CDR3aa: CAWSSHRDRVNYGYTF
d_gene: TRBD1; v_gene: TRBV6-6; len: 14; abundance: -; j_gene: TRBJ2-5; CDR3nt: TGTGCCAGCAGTTTGACAGGGGTCCAAGAGACCCAGTACTTC; CDR3aa: CASSLTGVQETQYF
d_gene: -; v_gene: TRBV6-5; len: 16; abundance: -; j_gene: TRBJ2-3; CDR3nt: TGTGCCAGCAGTTACGAAGGGACTGATAGCACAGATACGCAGTATTTT; CDR3aa: CASSYEGTDSTDTQYF
d_gene: -; v_gene: TRBV5-1; len: 16; abundance: few; j_gene: TRBJ2-1; CDR3nt: TGCGCCAGCAGCTTGGACGGGGGGCTCGGCTACAATGAGCAGTTCTTC; CDR3aa: CASSLDGGLGYNEQFF